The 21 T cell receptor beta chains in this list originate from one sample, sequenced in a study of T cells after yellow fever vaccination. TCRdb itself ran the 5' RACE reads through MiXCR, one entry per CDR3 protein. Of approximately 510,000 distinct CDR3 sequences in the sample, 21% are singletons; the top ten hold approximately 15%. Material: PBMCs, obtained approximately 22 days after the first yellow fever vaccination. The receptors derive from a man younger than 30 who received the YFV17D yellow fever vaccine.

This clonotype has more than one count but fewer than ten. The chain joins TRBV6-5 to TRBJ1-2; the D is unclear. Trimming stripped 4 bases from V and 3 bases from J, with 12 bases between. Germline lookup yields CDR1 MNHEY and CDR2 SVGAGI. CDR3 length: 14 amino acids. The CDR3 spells CASSLLGSDYGYTF. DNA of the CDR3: TGTGCCAGCAGTTTATTGGGGAGTGACTATGGCTACACCTTC.

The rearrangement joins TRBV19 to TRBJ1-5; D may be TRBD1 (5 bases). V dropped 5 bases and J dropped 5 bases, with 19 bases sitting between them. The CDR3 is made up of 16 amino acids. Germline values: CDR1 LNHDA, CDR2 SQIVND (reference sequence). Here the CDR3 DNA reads TGTGCCAGTAGTCCCGCTCCCGTGGGGGGGGATCAGCCCCAGCATTTT. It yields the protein CASSPAPVGGDQPQHF.

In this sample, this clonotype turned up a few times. The DNA for the CDR3 is TGCGCCAGCAGCCAAGGGACTAGCGGGGGGCCTGTGTACAATGAGCAGTTCTTC. Its protein product is CASSQGTSGGPVYNEQFF. The V call is TRBV4-1, the J call TRBJ2-1; 14 nucleotides match TRBD2. Per the germline V gene, CDR1 is MGHRA and CDR2 is YSYEKL. The J segment lost 4 bases and the V segment lost 1 base, leaving 6 bases of the junction unmatched. This CDR3 region has 18 residues.

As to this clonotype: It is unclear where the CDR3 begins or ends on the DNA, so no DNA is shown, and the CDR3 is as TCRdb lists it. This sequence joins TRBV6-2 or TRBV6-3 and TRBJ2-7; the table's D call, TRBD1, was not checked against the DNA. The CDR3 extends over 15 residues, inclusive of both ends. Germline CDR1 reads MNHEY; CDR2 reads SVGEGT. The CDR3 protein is CASSSSGELAYEQYF.

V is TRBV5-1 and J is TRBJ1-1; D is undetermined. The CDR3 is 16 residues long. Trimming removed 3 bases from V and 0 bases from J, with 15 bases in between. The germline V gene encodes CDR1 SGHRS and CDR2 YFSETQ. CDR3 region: CASSSRAAKVNTEAFF. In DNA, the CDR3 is TGCGCCAGCAGCTCCCGGGCCGCAAAAGTGAACACTGAAGCTTTCTTT.

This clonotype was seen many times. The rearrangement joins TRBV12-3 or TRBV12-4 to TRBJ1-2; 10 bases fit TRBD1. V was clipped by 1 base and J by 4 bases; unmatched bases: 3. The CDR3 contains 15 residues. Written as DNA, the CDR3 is TGTGCCAGCAGTTTAGGGGGACAGGGGACCTATGGCTACACCTTC. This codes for CASSLGGQGTYGYTF.

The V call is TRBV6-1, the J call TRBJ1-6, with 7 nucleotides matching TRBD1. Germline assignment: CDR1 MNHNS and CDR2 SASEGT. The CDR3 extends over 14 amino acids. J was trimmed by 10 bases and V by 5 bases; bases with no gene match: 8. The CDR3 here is CASSPGQVQSPLHF. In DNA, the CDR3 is TGTGCCAGCAGTCCTGGACAGGTCCAATCACCCCTCCACTTT.

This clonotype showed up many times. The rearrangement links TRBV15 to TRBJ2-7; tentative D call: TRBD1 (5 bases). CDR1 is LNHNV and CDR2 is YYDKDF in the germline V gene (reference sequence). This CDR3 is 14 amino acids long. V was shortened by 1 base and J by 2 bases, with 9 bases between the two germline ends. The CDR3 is CATSRGQRTYEQYF. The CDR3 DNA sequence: TGTGCCACCAGCAGAGGACAGAGAACCTACGAGCAGTACTTC.

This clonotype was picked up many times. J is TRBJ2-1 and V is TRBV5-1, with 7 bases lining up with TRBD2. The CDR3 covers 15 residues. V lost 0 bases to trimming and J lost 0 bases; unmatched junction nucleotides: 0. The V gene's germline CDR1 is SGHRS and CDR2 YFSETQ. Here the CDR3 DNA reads TGCGCCAGCAGCTTGGCTAGCGGCTCCTACAATGAGCAGTTCTTC. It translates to CASSLASGSYNEQFF. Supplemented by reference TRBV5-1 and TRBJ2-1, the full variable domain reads KAGVTQTPRYLIKTRGQQVTLSCSPISGHRSVSWYQQTPGQGLQFLFEYFSETQRNKGNFPGRFSGRQFSNSRSEMNVSTLELGDSALYLCASSLASGSYNEQFFGPGTRLTVL.

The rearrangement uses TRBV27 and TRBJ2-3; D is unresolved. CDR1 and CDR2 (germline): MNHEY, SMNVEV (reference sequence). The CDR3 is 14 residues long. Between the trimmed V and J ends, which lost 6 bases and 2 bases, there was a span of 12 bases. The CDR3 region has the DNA TGTGCCAGCAGCACCTATCGGGTCACAGATACGCAGTATTTT. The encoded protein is CASSTYRVTDTQYF.

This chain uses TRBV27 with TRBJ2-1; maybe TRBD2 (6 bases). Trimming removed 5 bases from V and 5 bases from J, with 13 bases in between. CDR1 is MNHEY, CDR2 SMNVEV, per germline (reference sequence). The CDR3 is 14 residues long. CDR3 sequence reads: CASSPRLGHNEQFF. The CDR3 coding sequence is TGTGCCAGCAGTCCGAGACTAGGACACAATGAGCAGTTCTTC.

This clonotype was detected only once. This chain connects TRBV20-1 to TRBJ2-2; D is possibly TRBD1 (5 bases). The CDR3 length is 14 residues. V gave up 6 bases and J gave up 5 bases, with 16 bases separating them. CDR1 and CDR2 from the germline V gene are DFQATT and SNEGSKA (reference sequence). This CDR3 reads CSAPEQDGTGELFF. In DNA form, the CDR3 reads TGCAGTGCCCCGGAACAGGATGGTACCGGGGAGCTGTTTTTT.

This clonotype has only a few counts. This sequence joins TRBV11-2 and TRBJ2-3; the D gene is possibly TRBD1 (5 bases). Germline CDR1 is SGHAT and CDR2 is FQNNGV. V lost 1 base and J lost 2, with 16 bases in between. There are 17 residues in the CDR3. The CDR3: CASSLGAGPSSTDTQYF. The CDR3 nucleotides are TGTGCCAGCAGCTTAGGAGCAGGGCCATCCTCCACAGATACGCAGTATTTT. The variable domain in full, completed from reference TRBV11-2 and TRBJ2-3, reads EAGVAQSPRYKIIEKRQSVAFWCNPISGHATLYWYQQILGQGPKLLIQFQNNGVVDDSQLPKDRFSAERLKGVDSTLKIQPAKLEDSAVYLCASSLGAGPSSTDTQYFGPGTRLTVL.

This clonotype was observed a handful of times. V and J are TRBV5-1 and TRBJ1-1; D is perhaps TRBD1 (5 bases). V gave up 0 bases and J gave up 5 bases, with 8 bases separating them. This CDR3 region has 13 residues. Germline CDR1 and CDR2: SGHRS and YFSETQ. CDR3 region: CASSLDGGTEAFF. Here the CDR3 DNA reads TGCGCCAGCAGCTTGGATGGGGGGACTGAAGCTTTCTTT.

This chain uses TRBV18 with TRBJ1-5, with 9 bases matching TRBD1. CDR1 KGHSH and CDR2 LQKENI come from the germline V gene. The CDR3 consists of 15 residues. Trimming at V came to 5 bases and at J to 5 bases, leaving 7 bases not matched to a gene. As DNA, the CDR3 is TGTGCCAGCTCAGAAGGACAGGGGAGATATCAGCCCCAGCATTTT. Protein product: CASSEGQGRYQPQHF.

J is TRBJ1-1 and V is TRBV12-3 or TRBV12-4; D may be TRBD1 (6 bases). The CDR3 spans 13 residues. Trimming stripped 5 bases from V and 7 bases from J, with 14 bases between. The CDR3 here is CASSQQTGNEAFF. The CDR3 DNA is TGTGCCAGCAGTCAGCAGACAGGAAATGAAGCTTTCTTT.

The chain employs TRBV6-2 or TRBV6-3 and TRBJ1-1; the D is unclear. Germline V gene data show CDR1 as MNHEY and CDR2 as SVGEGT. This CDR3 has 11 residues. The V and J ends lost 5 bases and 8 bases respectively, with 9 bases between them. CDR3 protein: CASSRVTEAFF. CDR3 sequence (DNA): TGTGCCAGCAGTCGGGTGACCGAAGCTTTCTTT.

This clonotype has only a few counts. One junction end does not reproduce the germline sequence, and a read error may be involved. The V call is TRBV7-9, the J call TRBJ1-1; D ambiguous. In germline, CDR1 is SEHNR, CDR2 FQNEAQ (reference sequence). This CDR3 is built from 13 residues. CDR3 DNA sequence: TGTTCCAGCAGCCTCACCGGCCACACTGAAGCTTTCTTT. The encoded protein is CSSSLTGHTEAFF.

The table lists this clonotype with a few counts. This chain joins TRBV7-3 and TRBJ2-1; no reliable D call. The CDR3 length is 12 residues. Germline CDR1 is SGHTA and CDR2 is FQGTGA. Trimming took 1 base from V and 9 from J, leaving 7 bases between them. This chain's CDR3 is CASSLSLGEQFF. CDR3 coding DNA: TGTGCCAGCAGCTTAAGTTTGGGTGAGCAGTTCTTC.

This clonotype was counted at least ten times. In DNA, the CDR3 is TGCAGTGCCCAGAAGGACCAAGAGACCCAGTACTTC. Its protein is CSAQKDQETQYF. The rearrangement uses TRBV20-1 and TRBJ2-5; D gene uncertain. The germline V gene has CDR1 DFQATT and CDR2 SNEGSKA (reference sequence). Trimming left V 6 bases short and J 0 bases short, with 8 bases between. CDR3 size: 12 residues.

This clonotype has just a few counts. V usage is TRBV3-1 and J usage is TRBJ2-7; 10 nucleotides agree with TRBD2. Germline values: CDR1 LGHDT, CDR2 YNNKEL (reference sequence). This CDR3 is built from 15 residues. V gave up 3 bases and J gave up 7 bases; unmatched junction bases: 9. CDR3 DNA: TGTGCCAGCAGCCACTCAGGACTAGCGGAACGGGAGCAGTACTTC. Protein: CASSHSGLAEREQYF.